One sample yielded the 20 T cell receptor beta chains listed below, sequenced in a study of CD8 T cells in ankylosing spondylitis. One entry per CDR3 protein, called by TCRdb with MiXCR from the 5' RACE reads. The table has around 280,000 distinct CDR3 sequences, approximately 20% seen once. Sequenced: blood, either unsorted or a sorted T cell fraction (not recorded which). The receptors shown here come from a male donor with ankylosing spondylitis or in good health (not recorded which).

The chain couples TRBV12-3 or TRBV12-4 to TRBJ2-5; D uncertain. This CDR3 has 16 residues. V was clipped by 3 bases and J by 5 bases, with 19 bases between them. The CDR3 sequence is CASSFGPGRTSETQYF. As DNA, the CDR3 is TGTGCCAGCAGTTTTGGTCCCGGGCGAACGTCTGAGACCCAGTACTTC.

This clonotype turned up a few times. The chain uses TRBV20-1 and TRBJ1-1; TRBD1 might be the D (5 bases). With 3 bases removed from V and 8 bases from J, the gap between germline ends came to 16 bases. CDR3 length: 13 amino acids. The germline V gene has CDR1 DFQATT and CDR2 SNEGSKA (reference sequence). CDR3 in amino acids: CSARVGPEEEAFF. In DNA form, the CDR3 reads TGCAGTGCTAGGGTGGGGCCTGAGGAAGAAGCTTTCTTT.

This clonotype was seen more than once but under ten times. The CDR3 loop is CSARGGDLYEQYV. The DNA for the CDR3 is TGCAGTGCTAGAGGCGGGGATCTTTACGAGCAGTACGTC. The chain couples TRBV20-1 to TRBJ2-7, with D tentatively TRBD2 (6 bases). This CDR3 has 13 residues. Germline V CDR1 and CDR2: DFQATT, SNEGSKA (reference sequence). V lost 1 base and J lost 4, with 11 bases in between.

This clonotype was detected a few times. The rearrangement links TRBV7-2 to TRBJ1-5; 7 bases agree with TRBD1. The V segment lost 1 base and the J segment 1 base; nucleotides outside the gene matches: 1. The CDR3 runs 15 residues. Looked up from germline, CDR1 is SGHTA and CDR2 is FQGNSA. CDR3 in DNA: TGTGCCAGCAGCTTAGGCAGGGGGAGCAATCAGCCCCAGCATTTT. It specifies CASSLGRGSNQPQHF.

This clonotype was counted a few times. The V and J genes are TRBV5-1 and TRBJ2-3; D remains unclear. This CDR3 region has 11 residues. Germline CDR1 SGHRS, CDR2 YFSETQ. Trimming left V 3 bases short and J 8 bases short, with 7 bases between. In nucleotides, the CDR3 is TGCGCCAGCAGCTCAACAAGTACGCAGTATTTT. Amino acid sequence: CASSSTSTQYF. The whole variable domain, remainder taken from reference TRBV5-1 and TRBJ2-3, is KAGVTQTPRYLIKTRGQQVTLSCSPISGHRSVSWYQQTPGQGLQFLFEYFSETQRNKGNFPGRFSGRQFSNSRSEMNVSTLELGDSALYLCASSSTSTQYFGPGTRLTVL.

The chain joins TRBV30 to TRBJ2-1; perhaps TRBD1 as D (6 bases). In germline, CDR1 is GTSNPN, CDR2 SVGIG (reference sequence). The CDR3 has 13 amino acids. V shed 2 bases and J shed 7 bases, with 12 bases lying between them. CDR3 DNA sequence: TGTGCCTGGAGTTTAATACAGGGAAATGAGCAGTTCTTC. Residues: CAWSLIQGNEQFF.

J is TRBJ2-5 and V is TRBV11-2, with D possibly being TRBD1 or TRBD2 (5 bases each). This CDR3 comprises 14 residues. V lost 4 bases, J lost 5 bases, and 14 bases lay in between. Per germline, CDR1 SGHAT and CDR2 FQNNGV. The CDR3 is CASSSGTSRETQYF. In nucleotides, the CDR3 is TGTGCCAGCAGCTCTGGGACCTCCAGGGAGACCCAGTACTTC.

This clonotype was observed a few times. The rearrangement joins TRBV20-1 to TRBJ1-1; D is perhaps TRBD1 (6 bases). The CDR3 is 15 amino acids. The germline V gene encodes CDR1 DFQATT and CDR2 SNEGSKA (reference sequence). Trimming pared 4 bases from V and 1 base from J, leaving 16 bases between. CDR3 in DNA: TGCAGTGCTACTAATATCTACAGGGAGAACACTGAAGCTTTCTTT. It encodes CSATNIYRENTEAFF.

This clonotype came up a few times. J is TRBJ1-3 and V is TRBV19; D remains ambiguous. Germline CDR1 and CDR2: LNHDA and SQIVND (reference sequence). This CDR3 spans 14 amino acids. V lost 8 bases and J lost 0, with 11 bases in between. CDR3 region: CASRTAASGNTIYF. The CDR3 DNA reads as TGTGCCAGTCGGACGGCTGCCTCTGGAAACACCATATATTTT.

This clonotype showed up just a few times. V and J are TRBV28 and TRBJ1-3; weak D call: TRBD1 (6 bases). This CDR3 has 14 residues. V was shortened by 7 bases and J by 4 bases, with 14 bases between the two germline ends. Germline assignment: CDR1 MDHEN and CDR2 SYDVKM. CDR3 in DNA: TGTGCCAGCACCGAACAGGGACTCGGAAACACCATATATTTT. This translates into CASTEQGLGNTIYF.

V and J are TRBV15 and TRBJ1-4; the D is unclear. CDR1 and CDR2 (germline): LNHNV, YYDKDF (reference sequence). V dropped 3 bases and J dropped 6 bases, with 14 bases sitting between them. This CDR3 spans 15 amino acids. The CDR3 DNA is TGTGCCACCAGCAGGACGACAAACCCAGATGAAAAACTGTTTTTT. Its translation is CATSRTTNPDEKLFF.

The chain has TRBV2 and TRBJ2-3; no reliable D call. Looked up from germline, CDR1 is SNHLY and CDR2 is FYNNEI. The CDR3 has 13 amino acids. Trimming removed 6 bases from V and 1 base from J, with 8 bases in between. DNA for the CDR3: TGTGCCAGCAGGCCCGAGGGCACAGATACGCAGTATTTT. Translating gives CASRPEGTDTQYF.

The V and J genes are TRBV10-3 and TRBJ2-5, with 8 bases fitting TRBD1. The CDR3 runs 13 residues. Germline V lookup: CDR1 ENHRY, CDR2 SYGVKD. The V and J ends lost 7 bases and 4 bases, in that order; junction bases with no gene match: 5. CDR3 bases: TGTGCCATCACGACAGGGGTCGGAGAGACCCAGTACTTC. This translates into CAITTGVGETQYF.

The V and J genes are TRBV5-1 and TRBJ2-1; 10 bases are shared with TRBD1. V trimming: 4 bases; J trimming: 5 bases; junction bases outside the gene matches: 6. Germline V lookup: CDR1 SGHRS, CDR2 YFSETQ. This CDR3 comprises 15 residues. CDR3 sequence (DNA): TGCGCCAGCAGCCTTGGGACAGGGGATAACAATGAGCAGTTCTTC. Protein product: CASSLGTGDNNEQFF.

There are many counts of this clonotype. The chain uses TRBV5-6 and TRBJ2-7; D is unresolved. This CDR3 comprises 12 residues. Germline-derived CDR1 and CDR2 are SGHDT and YYEEEE. Trimming shortened V by 6 bases and J by 5 bases, and 12 bases separated the two germline ends. Here the CDR3 reads CASNRTADEQYV. Written as DNA, the CDR3 is TGTGCCAGCAACCGGACCGCCGACGAGCAGTACGTC.

This clonotype was counted between two and nine times. The genes are TRBV10-3 and TRBJ2-3; 16 bases agree with TRBD2. The CDR3 contains 18 residues. V lost 2 bases and J lost 4; bases outside the gene matches: 6. Germline lookup yields CDR1 ENHRY and CDR2 SYGVKD. CDR3 DNA: TGTGCCATCAGTGAGCCGGGACTAGCGGGAGGGCCTCCAGATACGCAGTATTTT. Protein product: CAISEPGLAGGPPDTQYF.

The chain is built from TRBV5-1 and TRBJ2-5; TRBD1 aligns across 7 bases. V dropped 0 bases and J dropped 3; count of bases not matched to a gene: 5. The CDR3 spans 15 residues. From germline, CDR1 is SGHRS and CDR2 YFSETQ. This CDR3 is CASSLAATGKETQYF. CDR3 bases: TGCGCCAGCAGCTTGGCCGCGACAGGGAAAGAGACCCAGTACTTC. Full variable domain (missing parts from reference TRBV5-1 and TRBJ2-5): KAGVTQTPRYLIKTRGQQVTLSCSPISGHRSVSWYQQTPGQGLQFLFEYFSETQRNKGNFPGRFSGRQFSNSRSEMNVSTLELGDSALYLCASSLAATGKETQYFGPGTRLLVL.

This clonotype was seen a few times. V is TRBV20-1 and J is TRBJ2-1, with 9 bases matching TRBD2. The CDR3 runs to 17 residues. V was clipped by 0 bases and J by 0 bases; unmatched bases: 6. Looked up from germline, CDR1 is DFQATT and CDR2 is SNEGSKA (reference sequence). Here the CDR3 reads CSARDLAGVLSYNEQFF. For the CDR3, the DNA is TGCAGTGCTAGAGATTTAGCGGGAGTCCTCTCCTACAATGAGCAGTTCTTC.

The chain joins TRBV2 to TRBJ2-3; D unresolved. The V gene's germline CDR1 is SNHLY and CDR2 FYNNEI. This CDR3 has 12 amino acids. Trimming cost V 6 bases and J 8 bases, with 12 bases left between them. CDR3 sequence reads: CASSPDPVTQYF. The DNA for the CDR3 is TGTGCCAGCAGCCCGGACCCGGTTACGCAGTATTTT.

This clonotype was seen only a few times. The chain is built from TRBV5-1 and TRBJ2-5; 10 bases align to TRBD2. The CDR3 extends over 16 amino acids. CDR1 and CDR2 from the germline V gene are SGHRS and YFSETQ. V lost 3 bases and J lost 0; bases outside the gene matches: 5. This chain's CDR3 is CASSSPSGGYQETQYF. Here the CDR3 DNA reads TGCGCCAGCAGCTCACCTAGCGGGGGTTACCAAGAGACCCAGTACTTC. Based on the CDR3 plus reference TRBV5-1 and TRBJ2-5, the full variable domain is KAGVTQTPRYLIKTRGQQVTLSCSPISGHRSVSWYQQTPGQGLQFLFEYFSETQRNKGNFPGRFSGRQFSNSRSEMNVSTLELGDSALYLCASSSPSGGYQETQYFGPGTRLLVL.